This T cell receptor beta chain was obtained from a study of OX40 agonist ivuxolimab in advanced cancers. Study background: Partial responses were achieved by three patients: one hepatocellular carcinoma, two cutaneous melanoma. Study outcomes and limitations: What antigens the expanded peripheral T cells recognized was never established. Low clonal expansion, among the lowest seen, marked partial responders at 0.1-3.0 mg/kg. More expanded clones were found, on average, in CD8+ than in CD4+ T cells.

Sequencing used immunoSEQ multiplex PCR; TCRdb keeps in-frame clones, though not all of them. The repertoire includes 50,000 to 80,000 clones, around 83% of them detected once, and about 2.9% sits in the top ten. Deletions cut 0 bases from V and 0 bases from J, with 12 bases between. Germline CDR1 and CDR2: SGHRS and YFSETQ. The CDR3 has 16 amino acids. This clone has just one count. Its specificity is not known. This sequence joins TRBV5-1 and TRBJ1-1; perhaps TRBD1 as D (5 bases). This specimen consisted of CD4+ or CD8+ T cells sorted from blood, obtained in a trial of the OX40 agonist ivuxolimab. This receptor was taken from an adult with an advanced solid tumor such as melanoma, head and neck, liver or kidney cancer. The CDR3 spells CASSLATGEMNTEAFF. The DNA for the CDR3 is TGCGCCAGCAGCTTGGCAACAGGAGAAATGAACACTGAAGCTTTCTTT. The entire variable domain, with the rest obtained from reference TRBV5-1 and TRBJ1-1, is as follows: KAGVTQTPRYLIKTRGQQVTLSCSPISGHRSVSWYQQTPGQGLQFLFEYFSETQRNKGNFPGRFSGRQFSNSRSEMNVSTLELGDSALYLCASSLATGEMNTEAFFGQGTRLTVV.